These 32 T cell receptor beta chains originate from one sample sequenced in a study of cytomegalovirus exposure and HLA in healthy donors. In the PCR, 60 Vbeta and 13 Jbeta primers were used. The data were produced by immunoSEQ multiplex PCR, yet TCRdb's version contains in-frame clones alone and is incomplete. The sample lists roughly 180,000 clones; more than 65% were seen once. Sequencing used PBMCs. Every receptor here comes from a woman between 25 and 40 years old in good health and CMV-seropositive.

This chain links TRBV6-1 with TRBJ2-3, with 14 bases identical to TRBD2. The V and J ends lost 3 bases and 4 bases, in that order; junction bases with no gene match: 0. Germline-derived CDR1 and CDR2 are MNHNS and SASEGT. The length of the CDR3 is 15 residues. CDR3 DNA sequence: TGTGCCAGCAGTGAGACTAGCGGGGGGGCAGATACGCAGTATTTT. This translates into CASSETSGGADTQYF.

The V gene is TRBV6-6, the J gene TRBJ1-6, with 9 bases matching TRBD1. CDR1 is MNHNY, CDR2 SVGAGI, per germline (reference sequence). Trimming removed 5 bases from V and 3 bases from J; junction bases left unmatched: 5. The CDR3 is 16 amino acids. As DNA, the CDR3 is TGTGCCAGCAGTCGTACAGGGGGCCTCTATAATTCACCCCTCCACTTT. It specifies CASSRTGGLYNSPLHF.

The CDR3 reads CASSVASGGAPRYEQFF. The DNA of the CDR3 is TGTGCCAGCAGCGTAGCTAGCGGGGGGGCCCCTAGGTATGAGCAGTTCTTC. J is TRBJ2-1 and V is TRBV9, with 12 positions matching TRBD2. The germline V gene encodes CDR1 SGDLS and CDR2 YYNGEE. V lost 0 bases and J lost 8; bases outside the gene matches: 9. The CDR3 has 17 amino acids.

This clone was detected only a few times. V and J are TRBV5-5 and TRBJ2-7; D is possibly TRBD2 (7 bases). The V gene's germline CDR1 is SGHKS and CDR2 YYEKEE (reference sequence). The CDR3 is 14 amino acids. Trimming took 4 bases from V and 2 from J, leaving 13 bases between them. The DNA of the CDR3 is TGTGCCAGCAGCCGAGGGGGGGGTACCTACGAGCAGTACTTC. Its translation is CASSRGGGTYEQYF.

V is TRBV7-6 and J is TRBJ1-5, with D hard to call. The CDR3 is 13 residues long. V lost 4 bases, J lost 8 bases, and 12 bases lay in between. Per germline, CDR1 SGHVS and CDR2 FNYEAQ. The CDR3 DNA reads as TGTGCCAGCAGCTCCGAACCCGGGGAGCCCCAGCATTTT. It encodes CASSSEPGEPQHF.

The chain uses TRBV7-2 and TRBJ2-3; 7 bases are a match to TRBD2. CDR1 is SGHTA and CDR2 is FQGNSA in the germline V gene. This CDR3 comprises 17 residues. Trimming at V came to 5 bases and at J to 6 bases, leaving 17 bases not matched to a gene. In DNA, the CDR3 is TGTGCCAGCAGCACCGAGGGGAGCGGGAACGTGCGGGATACGCAGTATTTT. It translates to CASSTEGSGNVRDTQYF.

This clone came up a few times. This chain links TRBV28 with TRBJ2-6; D gene uncertain. In germline, CDR1 is MDHEN, CDR2 SYDVKM. The CDR3 covers 14 residues. The germline V and J ends were trimmed by 4 bases and 0 bases, with 4 bases remaining between them. This CDR3 reads CASSYSSGANVLTF. CDR3 DNA sequence: TGTGCCAGCAGTTATAGCTCTGGGGCCAACGTCCTGACTTTC.

The V gene is TRBV11-2, the J gene TRBJ2-7, with a possible D match to TRBD1 (6 bases). CDR3 length equals 15 residues. Between the trimmed V and J ends, which lost 1 base and 3 bases, there was a span of 13 bases. Germline values: CDR1 SGHAT, CDR2 FQNNGV. This CDR3 is CASSLGFVQGYEQYF. As DNA, the CDR3 is TGTGCCAGCAGCTTAGGGTTCGTACAGGGCTACGAGCAGTACTTC.

The chain couples TRBV2 to TRBJ1-2, with 8 bases matching TRBD1. CDR1 is SNHLY, CDR2 FYNNEI, per germline. This CDR3 region has 19 residues. The V segment lost 0 bases and the J segment 4 bases; nucleotides outside the gene matches: 16. The CDR3 DNA is TGTGCCAGCAGTGAAGCCCCCCTCTGGTCCAGGGGGCGCGTCTATGGCTACACCTTC. The encoded protein is CASSEAPLWSRGRVYGYTF.

V and J are TRBV28 and TRBJ2-7; TRBD1 agrees at 7 bases. V lost 8 bases, J lost 6 bases, and 10 bases stayed unmatched. This CDR3 spans 13 amino acids. The germline V gene has CDR1 MDHEN and CDR2 SYDVKM. The CDR3, as DNA: TGTGCCAGCTGTCGAGGAGACAGGGTCGAGCAGTACTTC. It codes for CASCRGDRVEQYF.

The V and J genes are TRBV7-9 and TRBJ2-7, with 8 bases lining up with TRBD1. The V gene's germline CDR1 is SEHNR and CDR2 FQNEAQ (reference sequence). J gave up 2 bases and V 3 bases, and 6 bases lay outside the gene matches. The CDR3 is made up of 15 amino acids. CDR3 amino acids: CASSFGGQEPYEQYF. DNA of the CDR3: TGTGCCAGCAGCTTCGGGGGACAGGAACCCTACGAGCAGTACTTC.

The chain is built from TRBV6-4 and TRBJ2-1; D unclear. Trimming cost V 2 bases and J 0 bases, with 11 bases left between them. The CDR3 runs to 16 residues. CDR1 MRHNA and CDR2 SNTAGT come from the germline V gene. The CDR3: CASSDALPSSYNEQFF. CDR3 DNA sequence: TGTGCCAGCAGTGACGCGCTCCCGAGCTCCTACAATGAGCAGTTCTTC.

This clone was found a few times. The CDR3 DNA reads as TGTGCCAGCAGTCCATTACCTGGGACTAGCGGGGTCCCCTTCTACGAGCAGTACTTC. It yields the protein CASSPLPGTSGVPFYEQYF. The chain carries TRBV27 and TRBJ2-7, with 13 bases that match TRBD2. This CDR3 is 19 amino acids long. Per germline, CDR1 MNHEY and CDR2 SMNVEV (reference sequence). V gave up 5 bases and J gave up 3 bases; unmatched junction bases: 16.

The chain joins TRBV7-2 to TRBJ2-2; unclear D gene. Germline V gives CDR1 SGHTA, CDR2 FQGNSA. V was cut by 1 base and J by 5 bases, with 11 bases left in between. The CDR3 spans 15 residues. This chain's CDR3 is CASSLGGSVTGELFF. DNA of the CDR3: TGTGCCAGCAGCTTAGGAGGATCGGTAACCGGGGAGCTGTTTTTT.

The J gene is TRBJ1-2, the V gene TRBV28, with a weak D call TRBD1 (6 bases). V was clipped by 8 bases and J by 8 bases, with 12 bases between them. The length of the CDR3 is 11 residues. Germline V lookup: CDR1 MDHEN, CDR2 SYDVKM. The CDR3 DNA sequence: TGTGCCAGCTTGGCAGGGGAGGGCTACACCTTC. Translation gives CASLAGEGYTF.

The chain recombines TRBV11-3 with TRBJ2-7, with D unclear. Per the germline V gene, CDR1 is SGHNT and CDR2 is YENEEA. The length of the CDR3 is 15 residues. With 5 bases removed from V and 0 bases from J, the gap between germline ends came to 14 bases. CDR3 protein: CASSARSLSSYEQYF. The CDR3 coding sequence is TGTGCCAGCAGCGCGCGATCTTTGAGCTCCTACGAGCAGTACTTC. The variable domain in full, completed from reference TRBV11-3 and TRBJ2-7, reads EAGVVQSPRYKIIEKKQPVAFWCNPISGHNTLYWYLQNLGQGPELLIRYENEEAVDDSQLPKDRFSAERLKGVDSTLKIQPAELGDSAVYLCASSARSLSSYEQYFGPGTRLTVT.

The genes are TRBV23-1 and TRBJ2-7, with D perhaps TRBD1 (6 bases). TRBV23-1 is flagged as an ORF with uncertain function. Trimming left V 0 bases short and J 2 bases short, with 14 bases between. CDR3 length: 16 amino acids. The CDR3 DNA is TGCGCCAGCAGTCAATCAGGAGACAGGCCTACCTACGAGCAGTACTTC. It is translated as CASSQSGDRPTYEQYF.

V usage is TRBV7-2 and J usage is TRBJ1-2; 7 bases are shared with TRBD1. CDR1 is SGHTA and CDR2 is FQGNSA in the germline V gene. The CDR3 runs 13 residues. V dropped 4 bases and J dropped 6; count of bases not matched to a gene: 5. The CDR3 loop is CASSYGRGDGYTF. CDR3 sequence (DNA): TGTGCCAGCAGCTATGGCAGGGGGGATGGCTACACCTTC.

The chain joins TRBV6-5 to TRBJ2-3; D is perhaps TRBD1 (6 bases). This CDR3 has 15 amino acids. Deletions cut 0 bases from V and 0 bases from J, with 7 bases between. Germline loops: CDR1 MNHEY, CDR2 SVGAGI. CDR3 region: CASSYSQGSTDTQYF. DNA of the CDR3: TGTGCCAGCAGTTACTCCCAGGGGAGCACAGATACGCAGTATTTT.

The rearrangement joins TRBV13 to TRBJ2-3, with D perhaps TRBD1 (6 bases). Germline assignment: CDR1 PRHDT and CDR2 FYEKMQ (reference sequence). V shed 2 bases and J shed 0 bases, with 9 bases lying between them. The CDR3 runs 15 residues. The CDR3 sequence is CASSLSGQSTDTQYF. The CDR3 DNA sequence: TGTGCCAGCAGCTTATCGGGACAAAGCACAGATACGCAGTATTTT.

This chain links TRBV6-5 with TRBJ2-7; perhaps TRBD1 as D (5 bases). Germline CDR1 reads MNHEY; CDR2 reads SVGAGI. Trimming removed 0 bases at V and 4 bases at J, with 13 bases between. The CDR3 consists of 15 residues. CDR3 DNA: TGTGCCAGCAGTTACTCTACAAAGGGGTGGTACGAGCAGTACTTC. Protein product: CASSYSTKGWYEQYF.

This clone has only a few counts. The chain carries TRBV10-3 and TRBJ2-5; 10 bases agree with TRBD1. The CDR3 has 15 residues. V gave up 9 bases and J gave up 5 bases; unmatched junction bases: 12. CDR1 and CDR2 (germline): ENHRY, SYGVKD. CDR3 nucleotides: TGTGCCATATCCTGGGACAGGGGCTTCGGGGAGACCCAGTACTTC. Its translation: CAISWDRGFGETQYF.

CDR3 sequence (DNA): TGTGCCAGCAGGACGGGACAGCAGTATGGCTACACCTTC. Translated, it gives CASRTGQQYGYTF. The V and J genes are TRBV6-5 and TRBJ1-2; 7 nucleotides agree with TRBD1. This CDR3 is built from 13 residues. CDR1 is MNHEY and CDR2 is SVGAGI in the germline V gene. The trim removed 6 bases at V and 5 bases at J, leaving 6 bases unmatched.

The genes are TRBV7-9 and TRBJ1-6; D remains ambiguous. The germline V gene encodes CDR1 SEHNR and CDR2 FQNEAQ (reference sequence). The CDR3 is 14 amino acids. Trimming cost V 8 bases and J 10 bases, with 18 bases left between them. CDR3 sequence: CASGEREFGSPLHF. The DNA for the CDR3 is TGTGCCAGCGGGGAGAGGGAGTTTGGGTCACCCCTCCACTTT.

The rearrangement uses TRBV7-2 and TRBJ1-2; D is perhaps TRBD1 (6 bases). This CDR3 spans 14 amino acids. CDR1 and CDR2 from the germline V gene are SGHTA and FQGNSA. Deletions cut 0 bases from V and 8 bases from J, with 13 bases between. The CDR3, as DNA: TGTGCCAGCAGCTTAGCCCCACAGGGTAGCGGCTACACCTTC. This encodes CASSLAPQGSGYTF.

The V and J genes are TRBV10-3 and TRBJ1-5; maybe TRBD1 (6 bases). CDR1 is ENHRY, CDR2 SYGVKD, per germline. CDR3 length: 16 residues. V lost 0 bases and J 1 base, leaving 10 bases between the germline ends. The chain's CDR3 is CAISESLDSSNQPQHF. In DNA form, the CDR3 reads TGTGCCATCAGTGAGTCTTTGGACAGCAGCAATCAGCCCCAGCATTTT.

The chain employs TRBV28 and TRBJ2-1, with 7 bases lining up with TRBD2. The CDR3 length is 13 residues. Germline assignment: CDR1 MDHEN and CDR2 SYDVKM. The V segment lost 8 bases and the J segment 3 bases; nucleotides outside the gene matches: 4. CDR3 in amino acids: CASGGGRYNEQFF. CDR3 DNA sequence: TGTGCCAGCGGGGGGGGTCGCTACAATGAGCAGTTCTTC. Supplemented by reference TRBV28 and TRBJ2-1, the full variable domain reads DVKVTQSSRYLVKRTGEKVFLECVQDMDHENMFWYRQDPGLGLRLIYFSYDVKMKEKGDIPEGYSVSREKKERFSLILESASTNQTSMYLCASGGGRYNEQFFGPGTRLTVL.

This chain uses TRBV28 with TRBJ1-2; D perhaps matches TRBD1 (5 bases). The V and J ends lost 3 bases and 2 bases respectively, with 22 bases between them. The CDR3 contains 18 residues. Germline V gene data show CDR1 as MDHEN and CDR2 as SYDVKM. CDR3 sequence: CASSLESVRRVANYGYTF. CDR3 in DNA: TGTGCCAGCAGTTTGGAATCAGTCCGCAGGGTGGCAAACTATGGCTACACCTTC.

V and J are TRBV7-9 and TRBJ2-1; 11 bases are a match to TRBD1. V was clipped by 5 bases and J by 6 bases; unmatched bases: 6. Germline CDR1 SEHNR, CDR2 FQNEAQ (reference sequence). The CDR3 extends over 15 amino acids. The CDR3 loop is CASSIRDRGVNEQFF. The CDR3 nucleotides are TGTGCCAGCAGCATCCGGGACAGGGGGGTCAATGAGCAGTTCTTC.

The chain combines TRBV9 with TRBJ2-3; D remains unclear. The CDR3 covers 15 residues. The V gene lost 0 bases and the J gene lost 3 bases, with 11 bases spanning the gap. The germline gives CDR1 SGDLS, CDR2 YYNGEE. CDR3: CASSVDPGATDTQYF. CDR3 nucleotide sequence: TGTGCCAGCAGCGTAGACCCAGGCGCGACAGATACGCAGTATTTT.

For the CDR3, the DNA is TGTGCCAGCAGCTCCCCCGGTTCTGCGGCCAAAAACATTCAGTACTTC. Translating it yields CASSSPGSAAKNIQYF. The chain combines TRBV28 with TRBJ2-4; the D is unclear. Trimming removed 6 bases at V and 1 base at J, with 16 bases between. Germline V lookup: CDR1 MDHEN, CDR2 SYDVKM. The CDR3 runs to 16 residues.

The chain has TRBV6-1 and TRBJ1-3; 7 bases match TRBD1. Per the germline V gene, CDR1 is MNHNS and CDR2 is SASEGT. V shed 3 bases, J shed 3 bases, and the junction held 5 bases outside the gene matches. The length of the CDR3 is 15 residues. In DNA, the CDR3 is TGTGCCAGCAGTGACGTACAGGGGTTTGGAAACACCATATATTTT. Encoded protein: CASSDVQGFGNTIYF.